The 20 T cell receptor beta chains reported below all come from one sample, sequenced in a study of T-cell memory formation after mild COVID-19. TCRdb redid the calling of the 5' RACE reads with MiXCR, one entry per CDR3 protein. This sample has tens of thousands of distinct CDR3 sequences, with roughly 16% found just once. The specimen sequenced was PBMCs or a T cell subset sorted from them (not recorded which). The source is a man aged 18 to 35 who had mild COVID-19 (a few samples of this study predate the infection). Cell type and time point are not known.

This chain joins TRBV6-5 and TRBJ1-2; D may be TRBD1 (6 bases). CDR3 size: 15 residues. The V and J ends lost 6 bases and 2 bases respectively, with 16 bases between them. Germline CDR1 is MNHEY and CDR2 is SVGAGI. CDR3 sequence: CASRSRQARNYGYTF. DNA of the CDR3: TGTGCCAGCAGGAGCCGACAGGCTAGGAACTATGGCTACACCTTC.

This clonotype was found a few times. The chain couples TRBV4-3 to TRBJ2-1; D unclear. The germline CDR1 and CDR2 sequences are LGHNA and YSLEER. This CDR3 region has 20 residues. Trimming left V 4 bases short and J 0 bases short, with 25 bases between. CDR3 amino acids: CASSLQRVGPELPSYNEQFF. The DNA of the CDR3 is TGCGCCAGCAGCCTCCAAAGGGTCGGGCCGGAGCTTCCCTCCTACAATGAGCAGTTCTTC.

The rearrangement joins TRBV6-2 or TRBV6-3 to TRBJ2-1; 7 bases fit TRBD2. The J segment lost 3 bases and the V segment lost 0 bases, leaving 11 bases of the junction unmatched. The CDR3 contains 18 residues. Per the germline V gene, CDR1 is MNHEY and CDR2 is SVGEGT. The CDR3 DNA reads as TGTGCCAGCAGTTACTCCCCGCCCAGCGGGGACTACTACAATGAGCAGTTCTTC. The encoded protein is CASSYSPPSGDYYNEQFF.

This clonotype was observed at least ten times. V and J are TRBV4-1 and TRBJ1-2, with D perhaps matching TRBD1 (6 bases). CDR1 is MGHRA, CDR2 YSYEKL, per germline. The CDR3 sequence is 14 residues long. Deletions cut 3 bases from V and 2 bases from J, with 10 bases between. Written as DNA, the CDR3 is TGCGCCAGCAGCCAGATGGACAGCAACTATGGCTACACCTTC. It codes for CASSQMDSNYGYTF.

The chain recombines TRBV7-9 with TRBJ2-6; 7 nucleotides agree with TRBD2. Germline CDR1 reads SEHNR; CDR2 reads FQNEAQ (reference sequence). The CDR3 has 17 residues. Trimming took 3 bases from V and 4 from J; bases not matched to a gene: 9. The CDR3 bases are TGTGCCAGCAGCTTCGGGGCGGGAGAACTGGGGGCCAACGTCCTGACTTTC. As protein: CASSFGAGELGANVLTF.

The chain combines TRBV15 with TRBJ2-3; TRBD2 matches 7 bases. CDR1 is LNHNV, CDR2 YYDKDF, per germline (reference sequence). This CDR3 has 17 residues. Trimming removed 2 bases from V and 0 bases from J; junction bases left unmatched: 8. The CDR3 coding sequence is TGTGCCACCAGCAGACTCCGTAGCGGGTTTAGCACAGATACGCAGTATTTT. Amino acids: CATSRLRSGFSTDTQYF.

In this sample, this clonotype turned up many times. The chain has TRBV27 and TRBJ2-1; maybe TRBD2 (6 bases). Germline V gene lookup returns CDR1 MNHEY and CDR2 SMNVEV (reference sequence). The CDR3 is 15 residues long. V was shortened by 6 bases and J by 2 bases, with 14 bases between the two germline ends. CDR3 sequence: CASSYASVPYNEQFF. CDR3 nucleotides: TGTGCCAGCAGCTACGCTAGCGTCCCCTACAATGAGCAGTTCTTC.

The CDR3 region is CASSDFPGTDQPQHF. The CDR3 DNA sequence: TGTGCCAGCAGTGATTTTCCAGGGACCGATCAGCCCCAGCATTTT. The J gene is TRBJ1-5, the V gene TRBV2; TRBD1 might be the D (5 bases). CDR3 length: 15 residues. Per germline, CDR1 SNHLY and CDR2 FYNNEI. V was pared by 3 bases and J by 5 bases, with 14 bases between.

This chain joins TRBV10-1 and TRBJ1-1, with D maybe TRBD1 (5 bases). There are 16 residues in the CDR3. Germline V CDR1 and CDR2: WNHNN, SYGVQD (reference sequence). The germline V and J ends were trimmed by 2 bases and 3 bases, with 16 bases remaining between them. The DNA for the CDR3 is TGCGCCAGCAGTGAGGATCAGGGTCCCGGGTACACTGAAGCTTTCTTT. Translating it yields CASSEDQGPGYTEAFF.

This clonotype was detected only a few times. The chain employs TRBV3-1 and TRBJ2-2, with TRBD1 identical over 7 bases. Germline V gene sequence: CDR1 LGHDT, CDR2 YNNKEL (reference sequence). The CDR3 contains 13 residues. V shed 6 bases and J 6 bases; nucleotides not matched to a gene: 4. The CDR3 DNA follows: TGTGCCAGCAGGGGAGACAGGGCCGGGGAGCTGTTTTTT. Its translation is CASRGDRAGELFF.

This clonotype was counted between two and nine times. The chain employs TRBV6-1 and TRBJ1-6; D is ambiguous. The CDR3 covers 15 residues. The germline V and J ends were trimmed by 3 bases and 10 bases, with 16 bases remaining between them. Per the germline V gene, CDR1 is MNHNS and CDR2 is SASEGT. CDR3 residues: CASSDTVGLGSPLHF. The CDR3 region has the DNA TGTGCCAGCAGTGACACCGTGGGTCTGGGATCACCCCTCCACTTT.

The CDR3 region is CAWSTGQGYYGYTF. DNA for the CDR3: TGTGCCTGGAGCACAGGACAGGGCTACTATGGCTACACCTTC. The V gene is TRBV30, the J gene TRBJ1-2, with 8 bases lining up with TRBD1. This CDR3 contains 14 residues. Per germline, CDR1 GTSNPN and CDR2 SVGIG (reference sequence). After removal of 3 bases from V and 3 bases from J, the junction contained 6 bases not matched to a gene.

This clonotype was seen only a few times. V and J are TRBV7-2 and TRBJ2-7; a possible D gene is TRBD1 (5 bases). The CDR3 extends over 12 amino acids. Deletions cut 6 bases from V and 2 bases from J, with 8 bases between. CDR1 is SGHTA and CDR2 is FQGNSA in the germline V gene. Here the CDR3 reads CASRDSAYEQYF. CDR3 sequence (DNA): TGTGCCAGCAGAGACAGTGCCTACGAGCAGTACTTC.

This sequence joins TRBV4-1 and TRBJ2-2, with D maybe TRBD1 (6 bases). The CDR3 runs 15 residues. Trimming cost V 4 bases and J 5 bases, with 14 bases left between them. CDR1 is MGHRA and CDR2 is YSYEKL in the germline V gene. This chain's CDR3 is CASSPRQVITGELFF. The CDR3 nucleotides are TGCGCCAGCAGCCCTCGACAGGTGATAACCGGGGAGCTGTTTTTT.

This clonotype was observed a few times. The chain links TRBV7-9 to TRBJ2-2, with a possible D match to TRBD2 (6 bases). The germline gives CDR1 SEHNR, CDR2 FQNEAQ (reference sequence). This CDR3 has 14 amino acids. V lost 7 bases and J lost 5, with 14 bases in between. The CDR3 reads CASILSGGTGELFF. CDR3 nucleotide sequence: TGTGCCAGCATCCTTAGCGGTGGGACCGGGGAGCTGTTTTTT.

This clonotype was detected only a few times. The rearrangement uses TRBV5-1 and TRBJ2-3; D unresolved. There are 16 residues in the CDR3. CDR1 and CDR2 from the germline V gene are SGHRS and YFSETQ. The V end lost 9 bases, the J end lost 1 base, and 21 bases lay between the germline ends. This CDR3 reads CATRLVGSARTDTQYF. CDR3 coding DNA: TGCGCCACCCGCCTGGTGGGGTCAGCTCGCACAGATACGCAGTATTTT.

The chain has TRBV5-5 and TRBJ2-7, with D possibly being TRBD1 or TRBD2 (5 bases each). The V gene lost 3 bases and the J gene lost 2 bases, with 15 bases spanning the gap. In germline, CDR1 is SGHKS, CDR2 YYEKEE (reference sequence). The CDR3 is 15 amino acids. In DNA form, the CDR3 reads TGTGCCAGCAGCTCGACCCCGGGACCCACCTACGAGCAGTACTTC. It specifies CASSSTPGPTYEQYF.

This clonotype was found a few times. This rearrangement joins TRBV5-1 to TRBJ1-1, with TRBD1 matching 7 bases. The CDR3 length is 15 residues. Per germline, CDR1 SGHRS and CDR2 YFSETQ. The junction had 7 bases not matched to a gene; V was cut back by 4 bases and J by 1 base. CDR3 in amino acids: CASSPGRTGNTEAFF. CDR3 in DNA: TGCGCCAGCAGCCCGGGTAGGACAGGGAACACTGAAGCTTTCTTT. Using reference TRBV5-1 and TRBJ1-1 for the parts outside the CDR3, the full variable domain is KAGVTQTPRYLIKTRGQQVTLSCSPISGHRSVSWYQQTPGQGLQFLFEYFSETQRNKGNFPGRFSGRQFSNSRSEMNVSTLELGDSALYLCASSPGRTGNTEAFFGQGTRLTVV.

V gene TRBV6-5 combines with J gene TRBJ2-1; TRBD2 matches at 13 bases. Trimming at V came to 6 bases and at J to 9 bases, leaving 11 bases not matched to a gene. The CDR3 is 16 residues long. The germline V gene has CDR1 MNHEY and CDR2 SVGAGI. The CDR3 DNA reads TGTGCCAGCAGCCGACGACTAGCGGGGGGAGCGAGTGAGCAGTTCTTC. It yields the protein CASSRRLAGGASEQFF.

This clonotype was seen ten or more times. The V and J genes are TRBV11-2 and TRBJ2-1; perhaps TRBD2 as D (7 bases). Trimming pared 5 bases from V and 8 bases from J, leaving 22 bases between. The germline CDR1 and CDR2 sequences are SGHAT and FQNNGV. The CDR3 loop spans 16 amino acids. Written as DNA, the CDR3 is TGTGCCAGCAGCCCCTATCCCGGGGGGCCGGGCGATGAGCAGTTCTTC. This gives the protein CASSPYPGGPGDEQFF.